These 8 T cell receptor beta chains came from one sample sequenced in a study of radiotherapy plus CTLA-4 blockade in lung cancer. TCRdb's copy holds only in-frame clones and misses some; the assay was immunoSEQ multiplex PCR. The table lists some 71,000 clones, approximately 79% of them singletons. Sequences were derived from peripheral blood, sampled from a patient treated with radiotherapy plus ipilimumab. The receptors were sampled from a human donor with non-small cell lung cancer whose response to radiotherapy plus ipilimumab could not be evaluated. Some clones in this sample may be carry-over from other donors' samples.

This clone is a singleton in its sample. The chain recombines TRBV4-2 with TRBJ1-4; TRBD1 matches 7 bases. This CDR3 spans 15 amino acids. Germline V gives CDR1 LGHNA, CDR2 YNFKEQ. Losses at the gene ends were 1 base for V and 6 bases for J; bases not matched to a gene: 5. CDR3 coding DNA: TGTGCCAGCAGCCAAGTGGGACAGACCCATGAAAAACTGTTTTTT. This translates into CASSQVGQTHEKLFF.

The rearrangement uses TRBV19 and TRBJ1-1; 7 bases fit TRBD1. This CDR3 has 15 residues. Germline V gene data show CDR1 as LNHDA and CDR2 as SQIVND (reference sequence). Trimming took 5 bases from V and 5 from J; bases not matched to a gene: 11. This CDR3 reads CASSGVSRGQTEAFF. The CDR3 nucleotides read TGTGCCAGTAGTGGTGTGTCAAGGGGGCAAACTGAAGCTTTCTTT.

The chain recombines TRBV5-1 with TRBJ2-7, with 8 positions matching TRBD2. The CDR3 length is 15 residues. V gave up 0 bases and J gave up 5 bases; unmatched junction bases: 7. Looked up from germline, CDR1 is SGHRS and CDR2 is YFSETQ. In DNA, the CDR3 is TGCGCCAGCAGCTTGGCCCCCAGCGGGGGCGACGAGCAGTACTTC. It translates to CASSLAPSGGDEQYF.

This clone was counted a few times. The V and J genes are TRBV19 and TRBJ2-2; 8 positions agree with TRBD1. The CDR3 runs 13 residues. V gave up 10 bases and J gave up 9 bases; unmatched junction bases: 10. Germline CDR1 is LNHDA and CDR2 is SQIVND (reference sequence). The CDR3 is CATGQGRTRELFF. The DNA for the CDR3 is TGTGCCACCGGACAGGGACGCACGAGGGAGCTGTTTTTT.

Only one count was recorded for this clone. CDR3 in DNA: TGTGCCAGCAGCACCATCCCGAGGACAGGGGTCAAAAACATTCAGTACTTC. Translating gives CASSTIPRTGVKNIQYF. V usage is TRBV27 and J usage is TRBJ2-4; 9 bases fit TRBD1. The CDR3 totals 17 residues. J gave up 3 bases and V 6 bases, and 12 bases lay outside the gene matches. Germline lookup yields CDR1 MNHEY and CDR2 SMNVEV (reference sequence).

The chain carries TRBV18 and TRBJ1-2; D is unresolved. V dropped 0 bases and J dropped 8 bases, with 10 bases sitting between them. Germline CDR1 and CDR2: KGHSH and LQKENI. CDR3 size: 13 residues. The CDR3 DNA follows: TGTGCCAGCTCACCACCCGGGATTGGGGGCTACACCTTC. It translates to CASSPPGIGGYTF.

The chain joins TRBV7-2 to TRBJ2-2; 11 nucleotides agree with TRBD2. V gave up 6 bases and J gave up 4 bases; unmatched junction bases: 7. Germline CDR1 is SGHTA and CDR2 is FQGNSA. This CDR3 contains 16 residues. CDR3 in DNA: TGTGCCAGCAGTTTACTAGCGGGGGACCTCACCGGGGAGCTGTTTTTT. Encoded protein: CASSLLAGDLTGELFF.

The CDR3 DNA is TGTGCCAGCAGCTTGGGGACAACGAACACCGGGGAGCTGTTTTTT. This encodes CASSLGTTNTGELFF. V is TRBV5-8 and J is TRBJ2-2, with D perhaps matching TRBD1 (5 bases). Germline assignment: CDR1 SGHTS and CDR2 YDEGEE. Trimming pared 0 bases from V and 0 bases from J, leaving 6 bases between. The CDR3 consists of 15 residues.